This T cell receptor beta chain originates from a study of blood T cell repertoires in COVID-19. Study-level background: Sites in the United States, Italy and Spain provided acute and convalescent COVID-19 samples.

In the source study's methods: Reference gene primers were amplified, and this amplification served to estimate nucleated cell counts. Sequencing used immunoSEQ multiplex PCR; TCRdb keeps in-frame clones, though not all of them. From that table come the V and J calls and clone size; the DNA was used to work out D and trimming. The repertoire has just under 250,000 clones, 70% to 90% of them found once; the top ten carry about 3%. V lost 3 bases and J lost 8, with 13 bases in between. The CDR3 is 13 residues long. Germline CDR1 reads KGHSH; CDR2 reads LQKENI. The sequence was obtained from a woman in her 30s who had recovered from COVID-19. The chain joins TRBV18 to TRBJ1-2; D is possibly TRBD1 (5 bases). Sequenced sample: peripheral blood. CDR3 in amino acids: CASSPRDFGGYTF. DNA of the CDR3: TGTGCCAGCTCACCCCGGGACTTTGGGGGCTACACCTTC.